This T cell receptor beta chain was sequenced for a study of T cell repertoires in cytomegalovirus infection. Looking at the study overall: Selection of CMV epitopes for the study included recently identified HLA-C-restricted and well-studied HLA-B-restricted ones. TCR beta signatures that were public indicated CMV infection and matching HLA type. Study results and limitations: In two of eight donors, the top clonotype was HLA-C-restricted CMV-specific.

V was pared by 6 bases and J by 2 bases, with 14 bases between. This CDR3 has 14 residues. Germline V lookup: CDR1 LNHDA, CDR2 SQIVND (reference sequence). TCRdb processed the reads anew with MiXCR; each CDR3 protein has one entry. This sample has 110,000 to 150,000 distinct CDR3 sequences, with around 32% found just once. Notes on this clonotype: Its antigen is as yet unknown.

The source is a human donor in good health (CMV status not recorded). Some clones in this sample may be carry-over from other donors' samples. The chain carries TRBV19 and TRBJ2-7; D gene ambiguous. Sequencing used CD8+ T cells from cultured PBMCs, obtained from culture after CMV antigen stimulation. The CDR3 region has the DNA TGTGCCAGTAGATCACAGTATACCACCTACGAGCAGTACTTC. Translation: CASRSQYTTYEQYF.